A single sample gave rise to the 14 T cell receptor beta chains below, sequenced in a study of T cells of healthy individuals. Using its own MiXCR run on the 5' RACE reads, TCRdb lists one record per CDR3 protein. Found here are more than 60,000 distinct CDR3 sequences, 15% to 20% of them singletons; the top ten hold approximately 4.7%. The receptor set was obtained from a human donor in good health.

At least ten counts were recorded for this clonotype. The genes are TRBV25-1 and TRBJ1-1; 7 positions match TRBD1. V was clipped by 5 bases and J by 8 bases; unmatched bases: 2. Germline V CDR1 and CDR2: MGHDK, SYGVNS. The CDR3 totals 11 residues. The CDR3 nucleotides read TGTGCCAGCAGTACAGGGGCAGAAGCTTTCTTT. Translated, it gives CASSTGAEAFF.

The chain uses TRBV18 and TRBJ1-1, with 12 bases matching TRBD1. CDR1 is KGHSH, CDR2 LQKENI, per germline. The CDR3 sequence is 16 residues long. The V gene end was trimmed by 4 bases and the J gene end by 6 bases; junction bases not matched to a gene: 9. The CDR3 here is CASSQGTGGVLAEAFF. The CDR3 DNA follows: TGTGCCAGCTCACAAGGGACAGGGGGCGTTCTAGCTGAAGCTTTCTTT.

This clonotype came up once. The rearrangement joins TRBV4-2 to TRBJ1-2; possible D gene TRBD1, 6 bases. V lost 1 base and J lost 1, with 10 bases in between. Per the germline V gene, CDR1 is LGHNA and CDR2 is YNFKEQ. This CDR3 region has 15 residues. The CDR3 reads CASSQGPGDNYGYTF. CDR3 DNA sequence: TGTGCCAGCAGCCAAGGACCAGGGGATAACTATGGCTACACCTTC.

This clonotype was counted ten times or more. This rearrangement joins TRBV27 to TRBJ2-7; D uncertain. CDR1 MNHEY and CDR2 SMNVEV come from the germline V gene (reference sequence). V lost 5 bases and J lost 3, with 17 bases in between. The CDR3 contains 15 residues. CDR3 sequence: CASSPPGRGHYEQYF. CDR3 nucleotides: TGTGCCAGCAGTCCTCCGGGCAGAGGCCACTACGAGCAGTACTTC.

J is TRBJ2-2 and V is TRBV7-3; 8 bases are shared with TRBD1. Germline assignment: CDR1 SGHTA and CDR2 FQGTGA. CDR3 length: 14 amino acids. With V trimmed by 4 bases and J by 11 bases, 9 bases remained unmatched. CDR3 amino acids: CASSSGTGRLELFF. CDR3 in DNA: TGTGCCAGCAGCTCCGGGACAGGCCGACTCGAGCTGTTTTTT.

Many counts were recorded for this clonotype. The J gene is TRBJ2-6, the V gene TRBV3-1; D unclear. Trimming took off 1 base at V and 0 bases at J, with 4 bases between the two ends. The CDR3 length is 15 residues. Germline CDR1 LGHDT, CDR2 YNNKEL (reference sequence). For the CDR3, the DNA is TGTGCCAGCAGCCAAGGCTACTCTGGGGCCAACGTCCTGACTTTC. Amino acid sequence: CASSQGYSGANVLTF. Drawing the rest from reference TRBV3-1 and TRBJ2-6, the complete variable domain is DTAVSQTPKYLVTQMGNDKSIKCEQNLGHDTMYWYKQDSKKFLKIMFSYNNKELIINETVPNRFSPKSPDKAHLNLHINSLELGDSAVYFCASSQGYSGANVLTFGAGSRLTVL.

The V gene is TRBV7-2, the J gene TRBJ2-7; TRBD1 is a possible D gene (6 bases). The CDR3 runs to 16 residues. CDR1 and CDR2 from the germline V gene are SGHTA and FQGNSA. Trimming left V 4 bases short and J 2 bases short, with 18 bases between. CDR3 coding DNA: TGTGCCAGCAGCTGGGTCGTCGGACAGCTTACCTACGAGCAGTACTTC. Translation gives CASSWVVGQLTYEQYF. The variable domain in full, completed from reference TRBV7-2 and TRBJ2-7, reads GAGVSQSPSNKVTEKGKDVELRCDPISGHTALYWYRQSLGQGLEFLIYFQGNSAPDKSGLPSDRFSAERTGGSVSTLTIQRTQQEDSAVYLCASSWVVGQLTYEQYFGPGTRLTVT.

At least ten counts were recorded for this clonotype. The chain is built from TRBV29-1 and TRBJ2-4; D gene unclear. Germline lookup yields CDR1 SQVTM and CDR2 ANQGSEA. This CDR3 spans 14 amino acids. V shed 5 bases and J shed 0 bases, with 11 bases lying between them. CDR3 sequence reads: CSVSLRLAKNIQYF. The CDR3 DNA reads TGCAGCGTTTCACTGAGGCTAGCCAAAAACATTCAGTACTTC.

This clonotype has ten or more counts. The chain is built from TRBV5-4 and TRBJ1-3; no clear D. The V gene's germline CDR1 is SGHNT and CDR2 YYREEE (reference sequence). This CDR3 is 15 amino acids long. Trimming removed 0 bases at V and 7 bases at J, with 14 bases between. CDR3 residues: CASSLAWPGGNTIYF. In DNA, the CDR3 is TGTGCCAGCAGCTTGGCTTGGCCAGGCGGGAACACCATATATTTT.

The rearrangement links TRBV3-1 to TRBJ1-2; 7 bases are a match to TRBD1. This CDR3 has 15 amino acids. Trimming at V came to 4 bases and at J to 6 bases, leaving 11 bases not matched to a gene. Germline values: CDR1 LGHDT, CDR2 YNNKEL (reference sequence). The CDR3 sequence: CASSRAVDRANGYTF. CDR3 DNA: TGTGCCAGCAGCCGAGCGGTCGACAGGGCCAATGGCTACACCTTC. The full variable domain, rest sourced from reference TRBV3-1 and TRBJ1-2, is DTAVSQTPKYLVTQMGNDKSIKCEQNLGHDTMYWYKQDSKKFLKIMFSYNNKELIINETVPNRFSPKSPDKAHLNLHINSLELGDSAVYFCASSRAVDRANGYTFGSGTRLTVV.

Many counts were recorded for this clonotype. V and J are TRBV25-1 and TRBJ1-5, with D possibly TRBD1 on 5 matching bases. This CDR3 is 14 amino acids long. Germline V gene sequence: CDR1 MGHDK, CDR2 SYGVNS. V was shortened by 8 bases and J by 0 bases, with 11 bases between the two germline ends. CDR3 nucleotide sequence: TGTGCCAGCGGGGCGGCGGGTAGCAATCAGCCCCAGCATTTT. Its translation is CASGAAGSNQPQHF.

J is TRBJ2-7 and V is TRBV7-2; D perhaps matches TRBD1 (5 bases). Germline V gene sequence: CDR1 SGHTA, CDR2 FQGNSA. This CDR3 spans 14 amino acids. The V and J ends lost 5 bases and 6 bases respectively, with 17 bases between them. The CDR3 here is CASSNQGSVTEQYF. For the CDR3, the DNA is TGTGCCAGCAGCAATCAGGGATCAGTTACCGAGCAGTACTTC.

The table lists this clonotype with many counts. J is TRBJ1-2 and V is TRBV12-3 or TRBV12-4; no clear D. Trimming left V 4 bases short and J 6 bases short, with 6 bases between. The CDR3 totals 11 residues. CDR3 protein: CASSSANGYTF. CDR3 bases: TGTGCCAGCAGTTCCGCTAATGGCTACACCTTC.

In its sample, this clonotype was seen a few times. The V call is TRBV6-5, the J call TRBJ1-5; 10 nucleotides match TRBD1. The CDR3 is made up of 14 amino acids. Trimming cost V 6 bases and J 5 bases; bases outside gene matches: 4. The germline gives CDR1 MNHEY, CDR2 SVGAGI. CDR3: CASSSTGGHQPQHF. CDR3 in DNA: TGTGCCAGCAGCTCGACAGGGGGCCATCAGCCCCAGCATTTT.